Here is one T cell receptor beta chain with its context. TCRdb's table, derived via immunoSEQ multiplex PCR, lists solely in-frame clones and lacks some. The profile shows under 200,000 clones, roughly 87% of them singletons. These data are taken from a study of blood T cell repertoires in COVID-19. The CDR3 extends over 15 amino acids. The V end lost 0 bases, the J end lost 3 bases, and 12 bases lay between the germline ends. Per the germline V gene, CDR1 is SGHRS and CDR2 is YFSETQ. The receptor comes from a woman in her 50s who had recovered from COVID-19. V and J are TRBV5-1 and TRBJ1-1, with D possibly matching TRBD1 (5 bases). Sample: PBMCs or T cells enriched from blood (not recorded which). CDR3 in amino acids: CASSLGDGGYTEAFF. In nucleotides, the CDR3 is TGCGCCAGCAGCTTGGGAGACGGGGGTTACACTGAAGCTTTCTTT. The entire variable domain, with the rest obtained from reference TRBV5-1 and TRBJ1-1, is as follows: KAGVTQTPRYLIKTRGQQVTLSCSPISGHRSVSWYQQTPGQGLQFLFEYFSETQRNKGNFPGRFSGRQFSNSRSEMNVSTLELGDSALYLCASSLGDGGYTEAFFGQGTRLTVV.